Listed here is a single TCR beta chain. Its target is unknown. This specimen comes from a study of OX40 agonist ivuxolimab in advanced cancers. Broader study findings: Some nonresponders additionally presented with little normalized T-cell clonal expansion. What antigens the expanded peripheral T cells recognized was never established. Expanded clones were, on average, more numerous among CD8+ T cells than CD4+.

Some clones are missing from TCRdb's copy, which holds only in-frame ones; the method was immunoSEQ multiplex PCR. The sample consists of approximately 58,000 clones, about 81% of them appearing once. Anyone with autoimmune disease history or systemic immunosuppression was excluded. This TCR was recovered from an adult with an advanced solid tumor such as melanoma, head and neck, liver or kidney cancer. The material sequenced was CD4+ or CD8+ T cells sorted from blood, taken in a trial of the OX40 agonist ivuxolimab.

The CDR3 DNA reads as TGTGCCAGCAGCTTAGATCCCCCCAGGGAGGCTTTCTTT. Translating it yields CASSLDPPREAFF. The chain joins TRBV11-2 to TRBJ1-1, with a weak D call TRBD1 (5 bases). CDR1 is SGHAT, CDR2 FQNNGV, per germline. The CDR3 covers 13 residues. V was shortened by 0 bases and J by 11 bases, with 13 bases between the two germline ends. The full variable domain, in which reference TRBV11-2 and TRBJ1-1 provide the parts outside the CDR3, is EAGVAQSPRYKIIEKRQSVAFWCNPISGHATLYWYQQILGQGPKLLIQFQNNGVVDDSQLPKDRFSAERLKGVDSTLKIQPAKLEDSAVYLCASSLDPPREAFFGQGTRLTVV.